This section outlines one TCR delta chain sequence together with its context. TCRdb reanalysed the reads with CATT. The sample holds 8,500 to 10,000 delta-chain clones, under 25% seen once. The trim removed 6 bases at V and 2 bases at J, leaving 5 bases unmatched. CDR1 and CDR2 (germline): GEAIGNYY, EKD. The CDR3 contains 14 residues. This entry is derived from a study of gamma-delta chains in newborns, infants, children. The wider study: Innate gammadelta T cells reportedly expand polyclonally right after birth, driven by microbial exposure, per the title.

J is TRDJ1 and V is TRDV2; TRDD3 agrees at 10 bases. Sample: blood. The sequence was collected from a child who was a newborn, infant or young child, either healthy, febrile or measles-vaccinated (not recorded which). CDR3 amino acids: CACFLLGDTDKLIF. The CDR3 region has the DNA TGTGCCTGTTTCCTACTGGGGGATACCGATAAACTCATCTTT.